These 26 T cell receptor beta chains were sequenced from one sample in a study of cytomegalovirus exposure and HLA in healthy donors. This PCR relied on a set of 60 Vbeta primers and 13 Jbeta primers. Only in-frame clones appear in the TCRdb table, and some are missing; sequencing was by immunoSEQ multiplex PCR. This table has 150,000 to 200,000 clones, more than 60% appearing once. Source material: PBMCs. Receptors were obtained from a man aged 25 to 40 in good health and CMV-seropositive.

This rearrangement joins TRBV4-1 to TRBJ2-7; 10 positions match TRBD1. Trimming took 2 bases from V and 4 from J; bases not matched to a gene: 2. The CDR3 has 14 amino acids. Looked up from germline, CDR1 is MGHRA and CDR2 is YSYEKL. The CDR3 bases are TGCGCCAGCAGCCAACCGGGACAGGGGTACGAGCAGTACTTC. Its protein is CASSQPGQGYEQYF.

This clone was counted a few times. The CDR3 here is CASRSVSGGSGNTIYF. For the CDR3, the DNA is TGTGCCAGCAGGTCGGTCTCGGGGGGATCTGGAAACACCATATATTTT. The J gene is TRBJ1-3, the V gene TRBV2; TRBD1 is a possible D gene (5 bases). The germline V gene encodes CDR1 SNHLY and CDR2 FYNNEI. This CDR3 has 16 residues. V shed 6 bases and J shed 1 base, with 16 bases lying between them. Full variable domain (rest looked up from reference TRBV2 and TRBJ1-3): EPEVTQTPSHQVTQMGQEVILRCVPISNHLYFYWYRQILGQKVEFLVSFYNNEISEKSEIFDDQFSVERPDGSNFTLKIRSTKLEDSAMYFCASRSVSGGSGNTIYFGEGSWLTVV.

The V and J genes are TRBV27 and TRBJ2-7; perhaps TRBD1 as D (5 bases). The V end was cut by 1 base, the J end by 3 bases, with 13 bases between. The CDR3 is 15 residues long. Germline loops: CDR1 MNHEY, CDR2 SMNVEV (reference sequence). The CDR3 loop is CASSLWQTDHYEQYF. CDR3 nucleotides: TGTGCCAGCAGTTTATGGCAGACAGACCACTACGAGCAGTACTTC.

This clone was seen a few times. Written as DNA, the CDR3 is TGTGCCAGCAGCTTGGGGGGGGTGAACACTGAAGCTTTCTTT. Residues: CASSLGGVNTEAFF. V usage is TRBV5-5 and J usage is TRBJ1-1, with D maybe TRBD1 (5 bases). The germline V gene encodes CDR1 SGHKS and CDR2 YYEKEE (reference sequence). The CDR3 covers 14 residues. Trimming took 0 bases from V and 0 from J, leaving 6 bases between them.

This clone was detected a few times. The chain employs TRBV6-1 and TRBJ1-6; 7 bases agree with TRBD1. Germline-derived CDR1 and CDR2 are MNHNS and SASEGT. The V gene end was trimmed by 5 bases and the J gene end by 5 bases; junction bases not matched to a gene: 6. CDR3 length: 15 residues. The CDR3 DNA sequence: TGTGCCAGCAGTCCCGGGACAGCGCATAATTCACCCCTCCACTTT. This translates into CASSPGTAHNSPLHF.

In its sample, this clone was seen a few times. The V gene is TRBV10-2, the J gene TRBJ2-3; maybe TRBD2 (6 bases). The V end lost 2 bases, the J end lost 4 bases, and 16 bases lay between the germline ends. This CDR3 has 16 amino acids. CDR1 WSHSY and CDR2 SAAADI come from the germline V gene. CDR3 amino acids: CASSEVTGAYPDTQYF. DNA of the CDR3: TGCGCCAGCAGTGAGGTAACGGGAGCTTATCCAGATACGCAGTATTTT.

The chain uses TRBV10-3 and TRBJ1-5; no reliable D call. Deletions cut 0 bases from V and 5 bases from J, with 11 bases between. The germline V gene has CDR1 ENHRY and CDR2 SYGVKD. The CDR3 runs to 15 residues. CDR3 protein: CAISESRTEDQPQHF. CDR3 DNA: TGTGCCATCAGTGAGTCGAGAACCGAAGATCAGCCCCAGCATTTT.

The chain employs TRBV7-2 and TRBJ2-7, with 9 bases that match TRBD2. The junction had 12 bases not matched to a gene; V was cut back by 2 bases and J by 1 base. There are 18 residues in the CDR3. The V gene's germline CDR1 is SGHTA and CDR2 FQGNSA. The CDR3 coding sequence is TGTGCCAGCAGCTTAAGTCTTAGCGGGAGAATCGGGTCCTACGAGCAGTACTTC. It yields the protein CASSLSLSGRIGSYEQYF. Based on the CDR3 plus reference TRBV7-2 and TRBJ2-7, the full variable domain is GAGVSQSPSNKVTEKGKDVELRCDPISGHTALYWYRQSLGQGLEFLIYFQGNSAPDKSGLPSDRFSAERTGGSVSTLTIQRTQQEDSAVYLCASSLSLSGRIGSYEQYFGPGTRLTVT.

This clone has more than one count but fewer than ten. This sequence joins TRBV15 and TRBJ2-7; TRBD1 aligns across 8 bases. The V segment lost 3 bases and the J segment 4 bases; nucleotides outside the gene matches: 8. There are 15 residues in the CDR3. Germline CDR1 and CDR2: LNHNV and YYDKDF (reference sequence). CDR3 DNA sequence: TGTGCCACCAGCAGTTATTTAACAGGGGGATACGAGCAGTACTTC. Translation gives CATSSYLTGGYEQYF.

The J gene is TRBJ1-2, the V gene TRBV7-9; no reliable D call. This CDR3 region has 13 residues. In germline, CDR1 is SEHNR, CDR2 FQNEAQ (reference sequence). V was trimmed by 2 bases and J by 10 bases, leaving 14 bases between them. The CDR3, as DNA: TGTGCCAGCAGCTTATGTTTGGCGGCAACCTACACCTTC. It yields the protein CASSLCLAATYTF.

The rearrangement uses TRBV5-6 and TRBJ1-2; TRBD1 aligns across 7 bases. Trimming at V came to 4 bases and at J to 6 bases, leaving 6 bases not matched to a gene. In germline, CDR1 is SGHDT, CDR2 YYEEEE. The CDR3 sequence is 13 residues long. In DNA form, the CDR3 reads TGTGCCAGCAGCCTAGGGACAGTTGATGGCTACACCTTC. It codes for CASSLGTVDGYTF.

The chain joins TRBV28 to TRBJ2-7, with TRBD2 identical over 8 bases. Unmatched junction bases numbered 19, after V lost 5 bases and J lost 4 bases. The CDR3 length is 18 residues. Germline CDR1 MDHEN, CDR2 SYDVKM. CDR3 region: CASSTAAQGTRKTYEQYF. DNA for the CDR3: TGTGCCAGCAGTACCGCGGCTCAGGGGACTAGAAAAACGTACGAGCAGTACTTC.

This chain connects TRBV5-4 to TRBJ2-3; weak D call: TRBD1 (6 bases). Germline V gene lookup returns CDR1 SGHNT and CDR2 YYREEE (reference sequence). With 6 bases removed from V and 1 base from J, the gap between germline ends came to 18 bases. The CDR3 extends over 16 amino acids. CDR3 nucleotide sequence: TGTGCCAGCAACTCGCAGGGGAAAGGGGGCACAGATACGCAGTATTTT. Its protein product is CASNSQGKGGTDTQYF.

The CDR3 region is CASSEHSGVKNIQYF. In nucleotides, the CDR3 is TGTGCCAGCAGTGAACATAGCGGGGTCAAAAACATTCAGTACTTC. V and J are TRBV6-1 and TRBJ2-4; 8 positions agree with TRBD2. Germline V lookup: CDR1 MNHNS, CDR2 SASEGT. Losses at the gene ends were 2 bases for V and 3 bases for J; bases not matched to a gene: 3. The CDR3 is 15 amino acids.

This sequence joins TRBV7-2 and TRBJ1-2; D perhaps matches TRBD1 (6 bases). Germline CDR1 and CDR2: SGHTA and FQGNSA. CDR3 size: 13 residues. Trimming left V 5 bases short and J 4 bases short, with 11 bases between. CDR3 loop: CASSHRDGYGYTF. The CDR3 region has the DNA TGTGCCAGCAGCCACAGGGACGGCTATGGCTACACCTTC.

This clone was detected only a few times. The J gene is TRBJ2-2, the V gene TRBV2; weak D call: TRBD1 (6 bases). With 8 bases removed from V and 3 bases from J, the gap between germline ends came to 16 bases. CDR1 is SNHLY, CDR2 FYNNEI, per germline. The CDR3 sequence is 15 residues long. The CDR3 sequence is CASAQGFGHTGELFF. For the CDR3, the DNA is TGTGCCAGCGCCCAGGGGTTTGGACACACCGGGGAGCTGTTTTTT.

The rearrangement uses TRBV7-9 and TRBJ2-3; TRBD2 matches 7 bases. This CDR3 is 18 amino acids long. Germline V gene data show CDR1 as SEHNR and CDR2 as FQNEAQ (reference sequence). V shed 2 bases and J 6 bases; nucleotides not matched to a gene: 17. CDR3 bases: TGTGCCAGCAGCTTACGAACGACTAGCTCTCAACACGGGGATACGCAGTATTTT. Its protein is CASSLRTTSSQHGDTQYF.

V and J are TRBV5-5 and TRBJ2-3; a weak D match, TRBD2 (5 bases). CDR3 length: 15 residues. Trimming took 2 bases from V and 0 from J, leaving 10 bases between them. CDR1 is SGHKS and CDR2 is YYEKEE in the germline V gene (reference sequence). CDR3 nucleotides: TGTGCCAGCAGCTTTTTCCGGACTAGCACAGATACGCAGTATTTT. Its protein product is CASSFFRTSTDTQYF.

The CDR3 region is CASSGVPGAGYTF. DNA of the CDR3: TGTGCCAGCAGTGGGGTCCCAGGGGCTGGCTACACCTTC. The J gene is TRBJ1-2, the V gene TRBV2, with TRBD1 as a possible D gene (6 bases). CDR3 size: 13 residues. The germline V and J ends were trimmed by 4 bases and 7 bases, with 13 bases remaining between them. Germline CDR1 SNHLY, CDR2 FYNNEI.

The V gene is TRBV28, the J gene TRBJ2-1; D remains ambiguous. The CDR3 runs 12 residues. Germline-derived CDR1 and CDR2 are MDHEN and SYDVKM. V was clipped by 6 bases and J by 8 bases, with 11 bases between them. CDR3 residues: CASSKATDEQFF. The CDR3, as DNA: TGTGCCAGCAGCAAAGCGACGGATGAGCAGTTCTTC.

A single count supports this clone. The genes are TRBV10-3 and TRBJ2-2, with a possible D match to TRBD1 (5 bases). V dropped 11 bases and J dropped 6 bases, with 19 bases sitting between them. Germline assignment: CDR1 ENHRY and CDR2 SYGVKD. The CDR3 has 14 residues. CDR3 protein: CALRRGGESGELFF. DNA for the CDR3: TGTGCCCTACGAAGGGGTGGGGAATCCGGGGAGCTGTTTTTT.

The CDR3 nucleotides are TGTGCCAGCAGCTACTCCGTCGAGCAGTACTTC. Encoded protein: CASSYSVEQYF. J is TRBJ2-7 and V is TRBV11-3; the D is unclear. In germline, CDR1 is SGHNT, CDR2 YENEEA. Trimming stripped 4 bases from V and 6 bases from J, with 7 bases between. The CDR3 is made up of 11 amino acids.

This clone appeared once. The chain has TRBV7-2 and TRBJ2-1; D is perhaps TRBD2 (5 bases). The CDR3 length is 15 residues. The germline V and J ends were trimmed by 5 bases and 9 bases, with 20 bases remaining between them. Germline CDR1 and CDR2: SGHTA and FQGNSA. DNA for the CDR3: TGTGCCAGCAGCCCCAACTCTCCGAGGGAGATTGAGCAGTTCTTC. This translates into CASSPNSPREIEQFF.

The chain couples TRBV30 to TRBJ2-5, with D perhaps TRBD1 (5 bases). Germline V gives CDR1 GTSNPN, CDR2 SVGIG (reference sequence). The CDR3 runs to 14 residues. V was trimmed by 3 bases and J by 4 bases, leaving 15 bases between them. The CDR3 DNA reads TGTGCCTGGAGACCTGGGGCAGTTGGAGAGACCCAGTACTTC. It specifies CAWRPGAVGETQYF.

In this sample, this clone turned up a few times. The CDR3 end shows no conserved phenylalanine or tryptophan, and so a read error is likely. The DNA is left out, because the CDR3 cannot be placed on it with certainty; the CDR3 is given as TCRdb lists it. This chain joins TRBV10-3 and TRBJ1-3. The CDR3 totals 9 residues, both ends included. Germline CDR1 ENHRY, CDR2 SYGVKD. CDR3 residues: CAKPRTVRD.

This clone has only a few counts. V usage is TRBV6-5 and J usage is TRBJ2-7, with 7 positions matching TRBD2. Trimming took 5 bases from V and 2 from J; bases not matched to a gene: 9. Per the germline V gene, CDR1 is MNHEY and CDR2 is SVGAGI. The CDR3 loop spans 15 amino acids. This CDR3 is CASSTVLADPYEQYF. The DNA for the CDR3 is TGTGCCAGCAGTACAGTGCTAGCGGACCCCTACGAGCAGTACTTC.